The 17 T cell receptor beta chains given below trace back to one sample, sequenced in a study of cytomegalovirus exposure and HLA in healthy donors. 13 Jbeta primers and 60 Vbeta primers were used for the PCR. This table comes from immunoSEQ multiplex PCR, and its TCRdb copy is limited to in-frame clones, with some not included. The sample has some 130,000 clones; roughly four fifths are singletons. The sample taken for sequencing was PBMCs. These receptors were collected from a woman between 40 and 55 years old in good health and CMV-seronegative.

This clone was detected only once. The rearrangement uses TRBV27 and TRBJ1-1; a possible D gene is TRBD1 (5 bases). The CDR3 has 13 residues. Deletions cut 5 bases from V and 7 bases from J, with 14 bases between. Germline V gene sequence: CDR1 MNHEY, CDR2 SMNVEV (reference sequence). DNA for the CDR3: TGTGCCAGCAGTCCCAGGGTCCGGAATGAAGCTTTCTTT. Amino acid sequence: CASSPRVRNEAFF.

A word on this clone: The same CDR3 also results from other DNA sequences found in this sample. DNA of the CDR3: TGTGCCAGCTCACCAGCCCTAGCGGGGGGCAATGAGCAGTTCTTC. It codes for CASSPALAGGNEQFF. The V and J genes are TRBV18 and TRBJ2-1; 11 bases align to TRBD2. Germline assignment: CDR1 KGHSH and CDR2 LQKENI. This CDR3 comprises 15 residues. V was pared by 2 bases and J by 6 bases, with 3 bases of the junction left unmatched.

This sequence joins TRBV7-9 and TRBJ2-5; 8 bases align to TRBD1. Germline assignment: CDR1 SEHNR and CDR2 FQNEAQ (reference sequence). CDR3 length: 17 residues. Germline trimming cut 2 bases from V and 2 bases from J; bases unmatched to any gene: 10. The CDR3 sequence is CASSLWGGQGRQETQYF. The CDR3 DNA is TGTGCCAGCAGCTTATGGGGAGGACAGGGACGACAAGAGACCCAGTACTTC.

As for this clone: At one boundary the junction diverges from the germline segment, which might be a read error. This CDR3 reads CASSLVKTVSF. The CDR3 DNA follows: TGTGCCAGCAGCTTGGTCAAGACAGTCTCCTTC. The rearrangement uses TRBV5-6 and TRBJ1-2; possible D gene TRBD1, 5 bases. The CDR3 is 11 residues long. Germline CDR1 SGHDT, CDR2 YYEEEE.

The J gene is TRBJ1-3, the V gene TRBV7-9; 9 bases align to TRBD1. Germline CDR1 is SEHNR and CDR2 is FQNEAQ (reference sequence). Trimming cost V 4 bases and J 0 bases; bases outside gene matches: 7. The CDR3 covers 17 residues. This CDR3 is CASSSGTGILSGNTIYF. The CDR3 DNA follows: TGTGCCAGCAGCTCCGGGACAGGGATACTCTCTGGAAACACCATATATTTT.

This rearrangement joins TRBV6-1 to TRBJ1-2; 7 positions match TRBD1. V shed 2 bases and J 7 bases; nucleotides not matched to a gene: 7. The germline V gene has CDR1 MNHNS and CDR2 SASEGT. This CDR3 is 14 amino acids long. CDR3 residues: CASSEFDRVGGYTF. CDR3 nucleotides: TGTGCCAGCAGTGAATTCGACAGGGTCGGTGGCTACACCTTC.

The V and J genes are TRBV27 and TRBJ2-2; 8 positions agree with TRBD2. Looked up from germline, CDR1 is MNHEY and CDR2 is SMNVEV (reference sequence). This CDR3 is 16 amino acids long. V shed 7 bases and J 1 base; nucleotides not matched to a gene: 8. CDR3 sequence: CASTLLSGGNTGELFF. The CDR3 bases are TGTGCCAGCACCCTCCTGAGCGGGGGGAACACCGGGGAGCTGTTTTTT.

The V call is TRBV12-5, the J call TRBJ1-5; TRBD1 matches 9 bases. In germline, CDR1 is LGHNT, CDR2 FRNRAP. Unmatched junction bases numbered 6, after V lost 6 bases and J lost 0 bases. This CDR3 region has 16 residues. The CDR3 loop reads CASGGDRGDSNQPQHF. Here the CDR3 DNA reads TGTGCTAGTGGAGGCGACAGGGGGGATAGCAATCAGCCCCAGCATTTT.

This clone came up a few times. V is TRBV2 and J is TRBJ1-1; 7 bases are shared with TRBD1. The CDR3 has 14 amino acids. Germline CDR1 is SNHLY and CDR2 is FYNNEI. The ends lost 7 bases at V and 4 bases at J; junction bases unmatched: 9. CDR3 amino acids: CASTETGFVTEAFF. The CDR3 DNA follows: TGTGCCAGCACGGAGACAGGGTTCGTCACTGAAGCTTTCTTT.

This clone was seen a handful of times. The chain has TRBV4-3 and TRBJ1-6, with 9 bases aligning to TRBD1. Germline lookup yields CDR1 LGHNA and CDR2 YSLEER. V lost 3 bases, J lost 3 bases, and 0 bases stayed unmatched. The CDR3 consists of 15 residues. Here the CDR3 DNA reads TGCGCCAGCAGCCAGGACAGGGGCTATAATTCACCCCTCCACTTT. Translated: CASSQDRGYNSPLHF.

J is TRBJ2-7 and V is TRBV6-6; a possible D gene is TRBD1 (6 bases). Germline CDR1 is MNHNY and CDR2 is SVGAGI (reference sequence). CDR3 size: 15 residues. V was shortened by 7 bases and J by 0 bases, with 16 bases between the two germline ends. Here the CDR3 DNA reads TGTGCCAGCAACACACAAGGGGGTCGCTCCTACGAGCAGTACTTC. This codes for CASNTQGGRSYEQYF.

This clone was seen a handful of times. The chain links TRBV7-2 to TRBJ2-7; maybe TRBD2 (5 bases). CDR3 size: 13 residues. Germline values: CDR1 SGHTA, CDR2 FQGNSA. The V and J ends lost 5 bases and 1 base respectively, with 9 bases between them. The CDR3 DNA reads as TGTGCCAGCAGCCTTAGCGCATCCTACGAGCAGTACGTC. Translated: CASSLSASYEQYV.

The chain employs TRBV27 and TRBJ2-2; D not resolved. This CDR3 region has 12 residues. Germline CDR1 MNHEY, CDR2 SMNVEV (reference sequence). Trimming removed 10 bases from V and 5 bases from J, with 11 bases in between. The CDR3 nucleotides read TGTGCCACCCGTTGGAGAACCGGGGAGCTGTTTTTT. Translation gives CATRWRTGELFF.

This clone came up a few times. The V call is TRBV6-5, the J call TRBJ2-1, with D possibly being TRBD2 (6 bases). This CDR3 has 14 amino acids. Germline V gene lookup returns CDR1 MNHEY and CDR2 SVGAGI. The V end was cut by 5 bases, the J end by 7 bases, with 15 bases between. This chain's CDR3 is CASSMGLNTNEQFF. Written as DNA, the CDR3 is TGTGCCAGCAGTATGGGACTTAATACAAATGAGCAGTTCTTC.

This rearrangement joins TRBV5-1 to TRBJ2-2; 10 nucleotides align to TRBD2. The germline CDR1 and CDR2 sequences are SGHRS and YFSETQ. The CDR3 runs 16 residues. The junction had 9 bases not matched to a gene; V was cut back by 4 bases and J by 6 bases. As DNA, the CDR3 is TGCGCCAGCAGCATTACCGGGACTAGCGTGCCCGGGGAGCTGTTTTTT. Encoded protein: CASSITGTSVPGELFF. The full variable domain, completed using reference TRBV5-1 and TRBJ2-2, is KAGVTQTPRYLIKTRGQQVTLSCSPISGHRSVSWYQQTPGQGLQFLFEYFSETQRNKGNFPGRFSGRQFSNSRSEMNVSTLELGDSALYLCASSITGTSVPGELFFGEGSRLTVL.

The V gene is TRBV18, the J gene TRBJ1-1; 7 nucleotides agree with TRBD1. The trim removed 3 bases at V and 1 base at J, leaving 11 bases unmatched. Per germline, CDR1 KGHSH and CDR2 LQKENI. This CDR3 has 17 amino acids. Here the CDR3 DNA reads TGTGCCAGCTCACCTGTTTTAGCGACAGGGAAGAACACTGAAGCTTTCTTT. The encoded protein is CASSPVLATGKNTEAFF.

This chain uses TRBV7-9 with TRBJ2-1; possibly TRBD1 for D (5 bases). CDR1 and CDR2 from the germline V gene are SEHNR and FQNEAQ (reference sequence). Trimming shortened V by 5 bases and J by 4 bases, and 15 bases separated the two germline ends. The CDR3 sequence is 15 residues long. CDR3 loop: CASSPGDRPYNEQFF. CDR3 coding DNA: TGTGCCAGCAGCCCAGGCGACAGACCGTACAATGAGCAGTTCTTC.